This record concerns one T cell receptor (beta chain) sequence. This sample was included in a study of blood T cell repertoires in COVID-19. Per the original data handling: Reference gene primer amplification yielded estimated nucleated cell counts. Assay used: immunoSEQ multiplex PCR; TCRdb lists only in-frame clones, some missing. The V and J calls and clone size were taken over from that table, and D and trimming were inferred from the DNA. The sample includes some 300,000 clones, about nine tenths of them seen just once. Before being deemed recovered, Cohort 3 donors had two negative PCRs, clearance, or symptom resolution. V dropped 3 bases and J dropped 0; count of bases not matched to a gene: 1. In germline, CDR1 is MNHEY, CDR2 SMNVEV (reference sequence). The CDR3 runs to 15 residues.

The sequence was collected from a middle-aged woman who had recovered from COVID-19. Sequencing was done on a sample of PBMCs or T cells enriched from blood (not recorded which). The chain couples TRBV27 to TRBJ2-2; 7 bases match TRBD2. The CDR3 DNA reads TGTGCCAGCAGTTTGGGGGGGGCGAACACCGGGGAGCTGTTTTTT. It translates to CASSLGGANTGELFF.